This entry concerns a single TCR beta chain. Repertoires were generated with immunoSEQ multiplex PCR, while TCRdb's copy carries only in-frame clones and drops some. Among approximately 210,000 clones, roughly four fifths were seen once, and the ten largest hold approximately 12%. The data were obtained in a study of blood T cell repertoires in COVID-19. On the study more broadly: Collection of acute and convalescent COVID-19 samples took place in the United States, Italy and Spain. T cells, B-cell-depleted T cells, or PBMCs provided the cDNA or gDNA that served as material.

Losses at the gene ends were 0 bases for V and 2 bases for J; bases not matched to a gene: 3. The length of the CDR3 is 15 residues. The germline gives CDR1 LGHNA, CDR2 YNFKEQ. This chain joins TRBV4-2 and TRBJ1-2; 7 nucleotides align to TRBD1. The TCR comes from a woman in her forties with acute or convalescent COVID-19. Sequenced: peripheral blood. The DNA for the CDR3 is TGTGCCAGCAGCCAAGATGAGACAGGGAACTATGGCTACACCTTC. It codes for CASSQDETGNYGYTF.